This TCR beta chain was profiled in a study of blood T cell repertoires in COVID-19. As for the study in general: The United States, Italy and Spain supplied acute and convalescent COVID-19 samples. T cells, B-cell-depleted T cells, or PBMCs supplied cDNA or gDNA.

This CDR3 has 14 amino acids. Trimming shortened V by 4 bases and J by 4 bases, and 14 bases separated the two germline ends. The germline V gene has CDR1 SGDLS and CDR2 YYNGEE. In the original workflow: Estimates of nucleated cell counts were drawn from the amplification of reference gene primers. Profiling relied on immunoSEQ multiplex PCR, and the TCRdb table lists in-frame clones only, not all of them. V, J and clone size were drawn from that table, and D and trimming were deduced from the DNA. The sample carries around 70,000 clones, around 84% recorded once. V and J are TRBV9 and TRBJ1-2; weak D call: TRBD1 (6 bases). The sequence came from a man aged 50-59 years with acute or convalescent COVID-19. The sample taken for sequencing was peripheral blood. This CDR3 reads CASSPGQSLYGYTF. CDR3 DNA: TGTGCCAGCAGCCCCGGACAGTCACTCTATGGCTACACCTTC.